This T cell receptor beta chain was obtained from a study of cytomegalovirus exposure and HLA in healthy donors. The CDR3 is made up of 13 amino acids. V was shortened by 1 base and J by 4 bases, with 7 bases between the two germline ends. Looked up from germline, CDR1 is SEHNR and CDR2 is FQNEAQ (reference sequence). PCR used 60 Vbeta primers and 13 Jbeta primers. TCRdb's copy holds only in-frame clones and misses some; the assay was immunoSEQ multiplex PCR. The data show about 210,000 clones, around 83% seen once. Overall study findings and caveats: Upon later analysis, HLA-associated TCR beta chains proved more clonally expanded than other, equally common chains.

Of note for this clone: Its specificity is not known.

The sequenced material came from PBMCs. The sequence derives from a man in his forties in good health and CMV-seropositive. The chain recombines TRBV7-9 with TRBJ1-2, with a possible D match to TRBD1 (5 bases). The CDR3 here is CASSLGTSYGYTF. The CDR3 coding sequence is TGTGCCAGCAGCTTAGGGACATCCTATGGCTACACCTTC.